This paragraph covers one TCR beta chain sequence. These data originate in a study of blood T cell repertoires in COVID-19. Looking at the study overall: T cells, B-cell-depleted T cells, or PBMCs supplied cDNA or gDNA.

The repertoire was sequenced with immunoSEQ multiplex PCR; TCRdb's copy has only in-frame clones and lacks some. The sample lists approximately 54,000 clones; roughly 81% were seen once. Germline values: CDR1 SGHAT, CDR2 FQNNGV. The CDR3 spans 15 residues. The V and J ends lost 5 bases and 0 bases respectively, with 11 bases between them. J is TRBJ2-1 and V is TRBV11-2, with D perhaps matching TRBD1 (6 bases). The source is a woman in her fifties or sixties with acute or convalescent COVID-19. Sequenced: peripheral blood. CDR3 DNA sequence: TGTGCCAGCAGCCTCGGACAGAGCTCCTACAATGAGCAGTTCTTC. Protein: CASSLGQSSYNEQFF.